These 18 T cell receptor beta chains came from one sample sequenced in a study of blood T cell repertoires in COVID-19 (dated by TCRdb to about 2020). Libraries were built with the immunoSEQ multiplex PCR assay. In TCRdb, the immuneACCESS table is reduced to in-frame sequences with V and J assigned. These tables do not hold every clone; where another copy was compared, an unresolved V gene accounts for under half, and the others remain unexplained. This sample lists about 150,000 clones; around 90% were detected once. Of the sample, over 2% falls within the top ten clones. The sample was peripheral blood. The receptors here all came from a human donor with COVID-19, enrolled during active disease. The donor label of this sample is uncertain.

This chain links TRBV28 with TRBJ2-3; TRBD2 aligns across 7 bases. The CDR3 extends over 14 amino acids. Germline values: CDR1 MDHEN, CDR2 SYDVKM. Trimming removed 5 bases from V and 0 bases from J; junction bases left unmatched: 2. The CDR3 here is CASSLSGSTDTQYF. The CDR3, as DNA: TGTGCCAGCAGTCTTAGCGGGAGCACAGATACGCAGTATTTT.

The gene calls are TRBV5-1 and TRBJ2-1; 13 bases fit TRBD2. This CDR3 contains 17 residues. Trimming cost V 5 bases and J 5 bases; bases outside gene matches: 10. Germline V gives CDR1 SGHRS, CDR2 YFSETQ. CDR3 protein: CASSAPGLAGKHNEQFF. The DNA of the CDR3 is TGCGCCAGCAGTGCTCCGGGACTAGCGGGAAAACACAATGAGCAGTTCTTC.

This clone has a handful of counts. Here the CDR3 reads CASSGTEGLAGEQYF. The CDR3 DNA sequence: TGTGCCAGCAGCGGAACTGAAGGACTAGCGGGAGAGCAGTACTTC. The V and J genes are TRBV5-4 and TRBJ2-7; 12 bases match TRBD2. Trimming at V came to 4 bases and at J to 7 bases, leaving 9 bases not matched to a gene. CDR1 SGHNT and CDR2 YYREEE come from the germline V gene (reference sequence). This CDR3 contains 15 residues.

The gene calls are TRBV10-3 and TRBJ1-2, with 8 bases lining up with TRBD1. The CDR3 sequence is 14 residues long. V was clipped by 2 bases and J by 4 bases; unmatched bases: 3. Germline values: CDR1 ENHRY, CDR2 SYGVKD. CDR3 DNA: TGTGCCATCAGTGAGGAGACAGGGGTCTATGGCTACACCTTC. It is translated as CAISEETGVYGYTF.

DNA of the CDR3: TGTGCCAGCAGCCAAGAGTGGCAGGGGGCAACTGAAGCTTTCTTT. It is translated as CASSQEWQGATEAFF. This chain uses TRBV3-1 (or the pseudogene TRBV3-2) with TRBJ1-1; 8 positions agree with TRBD1. The germline gives CDR1 LGHDT, CDR2 YNNKEL (reference sequence). V dropped 0 bases and J dropped 5; count of bases not matched to a gene: 5. The CDR3 length is 15 residues.

In this sample, this clone turned up a few times. CDR3 DNA: TGTGCCAGCGCGCCAGACAGGGGCCGGGCCTACAATGAGCAGTTCTTC. As protein: CASAPDRGRAYNEQFF. V is TRBV21-1 and J is TRBJ2-1; TRBD1 is the table's D call and was not checked against the DNA. TRBV21-1 is described as a pseudogene. CDR3 size: 16 residues.

The rearrangement uses TRBV6-5 and TRBJ1-5, with no clear D. The ends were cut back, 8 bases at V and 3 bases at J, with 14 bases in the middle. Germline values: CDR1 MNHEY, CDR2 SVGAGI. This CDR3 region has 14 residues. CDR3 residues: CASLSTGFNQPQHF. CDR3 coding DNA: TGTGCCAGCCTTTCGACGGGTTTCAATCAGCCCCAGCATTTT.

This clone was counted a few times. V and J are TRBV6-1 and TRBJ2-7; tentative D call: TRBD1 (6 bases). The CDR3 is 15 residues long. With 0 bases removed from V and 0 bases from J, the gap between germline ends came to 9 bases. Germline values: CDR1 MNHNS, CDR2 SASEGT. The CDR3 DNA follows: TGTGCCAGCAGTGAAGCGCACAGGGCCTCCTACGAGCAGTACTTC. This gives the protein CASSEAHRASYEQYF.

This clone was picked up one time. CDR3 sequence (DNA): TGTGCCAGCAGTTCAGACAGGGGGTATGGCTACACCTTC. Translated: CASSSDRGYGYTF. This chain uses TRBV12-3 or TRBV12-4 with TRBJ1-2; 9 nucleotides match TRBD1. Unmatched junction bases numbered 2, after V lost 4 bases and J lost 5 bases. This CDR3 has 13 amino acids.

This clone was seen just once. The chain links TRBV12-3 or TRBV12-4 to TRBJ1-1; no definite D call. V was pared by 1 base and J by 1 base, with 4 bases between. This CDR3 comprises 13 residues. The CDR3 is CASSLGRNTEAFF. CDR3 DNA: TGTGCCAGCAGTTTAGGGAGGAACACTGAAGCTTTCTTT.

The rearrangement joins TRBV19 to TRBJ2-1, with 8 bases matching TRBD2. V trimming: 5 bases; J trimming: 1 base; junction bases outside the gene matches: 7. Germline loops: CDR1 LNHDA, CDR2 SQIVND (reference sequence). This CDR3 has 16 residues. The CDR3 loop reads CASSRSREGSYNEQFF. The CDR3 DNA follows: TGTGCCAGTAGTCGTAGCCGGGAGGGGTCCTACAATGAGCAGTTCTTC.

CDR3 sequence: CASSGRGNTEAFF. The CDR3 DNA sequence: TGTGCCAGCAGTGGCAGGGGTAACACTGAAGCTTTCTTT. The chain couples TRBV27 to TRBJ1-1, with D perhaps matching TRBD1 (6 bases). The CDR3 spans 13 residues. The germline CDR1 and CDR2 sequences are MNHEY and SMNVEV (reference sequence). V dropped 5 bases and J dropped 2 bases, with 9 bases sitting between them.

At least ten counts were recorded for this clone. CDR3 sequence (DNA): TGTGCCACCAGGGACAGACAAAACACTGAAGCTTTCTTT. Amino acids: CATRDRQNTEAFF. V and J are TRBV7-9 and TRBJ1-1; 7 bases match TRBD1. CDR1 is SEHNR and CDR2 is FQNEAQ in the germline V gene (reference sequence). The CDR3 has 13 amino acids. The J segment lost 2 bases and the V segment lost 10 bases, leaving 7 bases of the junction unmatched.

This clone appeared a few times. CDR3 amino acids: CASSLRTANYEQYF. DNA for the CDR3: TGTGCCAGCTCACTTCGGACAGCCAACTACGAGCAGTACTTC. The chain combines TRBV18 with TRBJ2-7, with D possibly being TRBD1 (6 bases). Germline V gene data show CDR1 as KGHSH and CDR2 as LQKENI. Trimming shortened V by 4 bases and J by 3 bases, and 13 bases separated the two germline ends. The length of the CDR3 is 14 residues.

This clone was seen only a few times. This chain joins TRBV5-1 and TRBJ1-2; 7 bases agree with TRBD1. This CDR3 contains 14 residues. Trimming at V came to 4 bases and at J to 6 bases, leaving 9 bases not matched to a gene. Per germline, CDR1 SGHRS and CDR2 YFSETQ. CDR3 region: CASSRDRDPNGYTF. The CDR3 nucleotides are TGCGCCAGCAGCCGAGACAGGGACCCTAATGGCTACACCTTC.

The rearrangement links TRBV7-9 to TRBJ2-7; D may be TRBD2 (6 bases). The CDR3 extends over 13 amino acids. Germline V CDR1 and CDR2: SEHNR, FQNEAQ (reference sequence). Deletions cut 6 bases from V and 11 bases from J, with 20 bases between. CDR3 in amino acids: CASSFYLGGKKYF. In DNA form, the CDR3 reads TGTGCCAGCAGTTTCTATCTCGGCGGGAAGAAGTACTTC. The variable domain in full, completed from reference TRBV7-9 and TRBJ2-7, reads DTGVSQNPRHKITKRGQNVTFRCDPISEHNRLYWYRQTLGQGPEFLTYFQNEAQLEKSRLLSDRFSAERPKGSFSTLEIQRTEQGDSAMYLCASSFYLGGKKYFGPGTRLTVT.

The V and J genes are TRBV5-1 and TRBJ1-1, with a possible D match to TRBD1 (5 bases). Looked up from germline, CDR1 is SGHRS and CDR2 is YFSETQ. The CDR3 is 14 amino acids. V shed 1 base and J shed 5 bases, with 12 bases lying between them. For the CDR3, the DNA is TGCGCCAGCAGCTTGTCGGGGGATGAGACTGAAGCTTTCTTT. Amino acids: CASSLSGDETEAFF.

The rearrangement uses TRBV23-1 and TRBJ1-5; 7 nucleotides match TRBD1. TRBV23-1 is noted as an ORF with a role that remains uncertain. V was clipped by 0 bases and J by 7 bases; unmatched bases: 24. This CDR3 has 21 amino acids. The CDR3 nucleotides are TGCGCCAGCAGTCAATCGCCGACGCGATTCGGTAGGGGGCGCGGGGTACAGCCCCAGCATTTT. It is translated as CASSQSPTRFGRGRGVQPQHF.